This entry concerns a single TCR beta chain. Its cognate antigen has yet to be identified. Base qualities are not recorded, but no much larger clone differs from it by a single base. The germline V gene encodes CDR1 SNHLY and CDR2 FYNNEI. The CDR3 numbers 16 residues from cysteine through phenylalanine. Just the 48-base CDR3 DNA is kept, in frame starting at base 1. Ends trimmed: V by 0 bases, J by 5 bases; bases unmatched to a gene: 3. These data come from a study of blood T cell repertoires in COVID-19 (dated by TCRdb to 2020 to 2021). At the level of the whole study: Collaborator samples came from the United States, Italy and Spain and covered acute and convalescent phases of COVID-19. A de-identified subject ID, COVID-19 status, age in years and sex were almost always included in the sample metadata. The repertoires were made available in a free public database intended to serve as a resource for research on the immune response to SARS-CoV-2. The samples were drawn from the first 160 participants of the ongoing ImmuneRACE study and from 1,254 subjects provided by 6 global collaborators. The prospective study material was composed of cDNA or gDNA derived from T cells, B-cell-depleted T cells, or PBMCs. HLA class I and class II types, where available, came from metadata supplied by the sample provider rather than from assay-based typing. Deeply sampled blood TCRbeta repertoires from subjects exposed to, actively infected with, or recovered from COVID-19 were included in the dataset. Paper-wide results and their limitations: How much clinical and demographic metadata was included differed by source and by participant, and the metadata was provided uncurated.

TCRbeta CDR3 regions were amplified from genomic DNA by means of the immunoSEQ Assay, a bias-controlled multiplex PCR. For the original study's pipeline: The number of nucleated cells in each sample was estimated by amplification of reference gene primers within the assay. To quantify the absolute abundance of each unique TCRbeta CDR3 rearrangement, sequence reads were collapsed and filtered. For each sample, productive Simpson clonality was calculated by taking the square root of Simpson's diversity index across productive rearrangements. The table comes from immuneACCESS by way of TCRdb, which keeps in-frame sequences with V and J called. Part of the clones is missing from these tables; in studies checked, under half for an unresolved V gene and the rest for unknown reasons. V and J calls and clone size are given by that table; D and trimming were obtained from the DNA. The sample table lists 200,000 or so clones, 70% to 85% of them with a count of one. The top ten clonotypes cover 6.5% to 7% of the sample.

Whole blood was collected in K2EDTA tubes by collaborating institutions according to the institutions' own protocols. For TCRbeta analysis, collaborator samples were shipped as frozen whole blood, as isolated PBMCs, or as DNA extracted from either sample type. Sequencing was performed on peripheral blood. Here the chain combines TRBV2 and TRBJ2-2; 10 central bases correspond to TRBD2. The receptor's source is a human donor with acute or convalescent COVID-19. The donor label of this sample is uncertain. The CDR3 protein: CASSEAASGRTGELFF. The nucleotide sequence reads as follows: TGTGCCAGCAGTGAAGCGGCTAGCGGGAGAACCGGGGAGCTGTTTTTT.